The next 28 T cell receptor beta chains were all read from a single sample in a study of shared clonotypes between healthy human individuals. Produced via immunoSEQ multiplex PCR; TCRdb's table is partial and in-frame only. The table includes 2.3 million or so clones, approximately 93% detected once. Sequencing was performed on naive CD4+ T cells from PBMCs. Subset in this sample: CD45RA+ positively selected. Every receptor here comes from a young man in good health. Some clones in this sample may be carry-over from other donors' samples.

The CDR3 nucleotides are TGTGCCAGCAGTTACTCCGCGGACAGCCAAGCTTTCTTT. Translated, it gives CASSYSADSQAFF. The rearrangement links TRBV6-5 to TRBJ1-1, with D perhaps matching TRBD1 (6 bases). The ends were cut back, 0 bases at V and 9 bases at J, with 11 bases in the middle. The germline V gene encodes CDR1 MNHEY and CDR2 SVGAGI. The CDR3 covers 13 residues.

Concerning this clone: The sample carries other DNA sequences with the same CDR3. The J gene is TRBJ1-1, the V gene TRBV6-5; D uncertain. V was clipped by 6 bases and J by 1 base, with 9 bases between them. Germline CDR1 MNHEY, CDR2 SVGAGI. This CDR3 is 13 amino acids long. The CDR3 is CASRLDGNTEAFF. DNA of the CDR3: TGTGCCAGCAGGCTCGACGGGAACACTGAAGCTTTCTTT.

CDR3 coding DNA: TGTGCCAGCAGCCCCCTCGGACAGGGGGGCTACAATGAGCAGTTCTTC. Its protein is CASSPLGQGGYNEQFF. The V call is TRBV5-4, the J call TRBJ2-1, with TRBD1 matching over 10 bases. This CDR3 is 16 amino acids long. Germline assignment: CDR1 SGHNT and CDR2 YYREEE (reference sequence). Trimming removed 4 bases from V and 3 bases from J; junction bases left unmatched: 7.

This clone appeared once. This chain uses TRBV4-3 with TRBJ2-7; 7 nucleotides align to TRBD1. The CDR3 runs 15 residues. V gave up 0 bases and J gave up 2 bases; unmatched junction bases: 4. Germline V gene data show CDR1 as LGHNA and CDR2 as YSLEER. The CDR3 here is CASSQERTGPYEQYF. The CDR3 DNA is TGCGCCAGCAGCCAAGAGCGGACAGGCCCCTACGAGCAGTACTTC.

The chain combines TRBV19 with TRBJ2-7, with 9 bases matching TRBD2. The CDR3 length is 14 residues. The germline V gene has CDR1 LNHDA and CDR2 SQIVND (reference sequence). V shed 5 bases and J 2 bases; nucleotides not matched to a gene: 4. In DNA form, the CDR3 reads TGTGCCAGTAGTTGGTCTAGCGGGGCCTACGAGCAGTACTTC. This sequence encodes CASSWSSGAYEQYF.

The genes are TRBV27 and TRBJ2-7; D might be TRBD2 (6 bases). Looked up from germline, CDR1 is MNHEY and CDR2 is SMNVEV (reference sequence). This CDR3 region has 17 residues. V dropped 7 bases and J dropped 4 bases, with 26 bases sitting between them. CDR3 nucleotide sequence: TGTGCCAGCACCCTAAGGTGGGGCGGGACTGTTTTTTACGAGCAGTACTTC. Residues: CASTLRWGGTVFYEQYF.

This sequence joins TRBV28 and TRBJ2-5; maybe TRBD1 (6 bases). The germline gives CDR1 MDHEN, CDR2 SYDVKM. V lost 6 bases and J lost 1, with 18 bases in between. The CDR3 contains 16 residues. CDR3 sequence: CASRHGWGRRQETQYF. The CDR3 nucleotides are TGTGCCAGCAGACACGGATGGGGGCGGCGCCAAGAGACCCAGTACTTC. The full variable domain, completed using reference TRBV28 and TRBJ2-5, is DVKVTQSSRYLVKRTGEKVFLECVQDMDHENMFWYRQDPGLGLRLIYFSYDVKMKEKGDIPEGYSVSREKKERFSLILESASTNQTSMYLCASRHGWGRRQETQYFGPGTRLLVL.

The genes are TRBV2 and TRBJ2-6, with D unclear. Germline CDR1 reads SNHLY; CDR2 reads FYNNEI. The germline V and J ends were trimmed by 7 bases and 0 bases, with 10 bases remaining between them. The length of the CDR3 is 15 residues. Here the CDR3 reads CASTKLSSGANVLTF. DNA of the CDR3: TGTGCCAGCACCAAACTCAGCTCTGGGGCCAACGTCCTGACTTTC.

V gene TRBV7-8 combines with J gene TRBJ2-3; possible D gene TRBD1, 5 bases. Germline-derived CDR1 and CDR2 are SGHVS and FQNEAQ. This CDR3 has 13 residues. V lost 4 bases to trimming and J lost 8 bases, with 13 bases between them. DNA of the CDR3: TGTGCCAGCAGCTCTGGGGCCCCCGGTACGCAGTATTTT. It yields the protein CASSSGAPGTQYF.

The chain has TRBV28 and TRBJ2-2, with D perhaps TRBD1 (6 bases). The V gene lost 6 bases and the J gene lost 5 bases, with 13 bases spanning the gap. From germline, CDR1 is MDHEN and CDR2 SYDVKM. There are 14 residues in the CDR3. The CDR3 reads CASRRGHMTGELFF. The CDR3 coding sequence is TGTGCCAGCAGACGGGGACATATGACCGGGGAGCTGTTTTTT.

This clone is a singleton in its sample. V is TRBV28 and J is TRBJ2-3; D not resolved. Germline CDR1 MDHEN, CDR2 SYDVKM. The CDR3 loop spans 16 amino acids. V lost 6 bases and J lost 0, with 16 bases in between. CDR3 DNA: TGTGCCAGCAGACAAGGCCCCCTTGGTAGCACAGATACGCAGTATTTT. This translates into CASRQGPLGSTDTQYF.

A few counts support this clone. The CDR3 here is CASSQARHGYTF. The CDR3 DNA follows: TGCGCCAGCAGCCAAGCAAGGCATGGCTACACCTTC. The chain carries TRBV4-1 and TRBJ1-2; the D is unclear. This CDR3 comprises 12 residues. The V end was cut by 1 base, the J end by 6 bases, with 6 bases between. In germline, CDR1 is MGHRA, CDR2 YSYEKL.

A single count supports this clone. J is TRBJ2-1 and V is TRBV4-2, with TRBD2 matching over 12 bases. With V trimmed by 0 bases and J by 7 bases, 4 bases remained unmatched. The CDR3 spans 16 residues. Germline CDR1 LGHNA, CDR2 YNFKEQ. CDR3 nucleotide sequence: TGTGCCAGCAGCCAAGATTCCCTAGCGGGAGGGAATGAGCAGTTCTTC. It translates to CASSQDSLAGGNEQFF.

The chain employs TRBV27 and TRBJ1-5; no clear D gene. CDR1 and CDR2 (germline): MNHEY, SMNVEV (reference sequence). Deletions cut 2 bases from V and 0 bases from J, with 8 bases between. The CDR3 totals 15 residues. The CDR3 region has the DNA TGTGCCAGCAGTTTAAAAAGGGATAGCAATCAGCCCCAGCATTTT. It is translated as CASSLKRDSNQPQHF.

This clone was seen only once. V gene TRBV29-1 combines with J gene TRBJ1-2; no clear D gene. The ends were cut back, 0 bases at V and 8 bases at J, with 13 bases in the middle. The CDR3 totals 13 residues. Per the germline V gene, CDR1 is SQVTM and CDR2 is ANQGSEA. This CDR3 reads CSVEDLGVRGYTF. CDR3 nucleotides: TGCAGCGTTGAAGATTTAGGAGTTAGGGGCTACACCTTC.

On this clone itself: Other DNA variants within this sample encode the same CDR3. This chain connects TRBV2 to TRBJ1-5; D not resolved. The CDR3 is 13 amino acids. The germline gives CDR1 SNHLY, CDR2 FYNNEI. V was trimmed by 4 bases and J by 4 bases, leaving 8 bases between them. The CDR3 protein is CASSVQSNQPQHF. The CDR3 coding sequence is TGTGCCAGCAGTGTCCAATCTAATCAGCCCCAGCATTTT.

This chain connects TRBV29-1 to TRBJ1-2, with TRBD1 as a possible D gene (5 bases). CDR1 is SQVTM and CDR2 is ANQGSEA in the germline V gene. The V end lost 3 bases, the J end lost 4 bases, and 9 bases lay between the germline ends. This CDR3 contains 12 residues. The DNA for the CDR3 is TGCAGCGTTGAGGGGGGAGGCTATGGCTACACCTTC. Its translation: CSVEGGGYGYTF.

This clone occurred once. CDR3 nucleotides: TGTGCCAGCAGTGAATTCAGCAGGGGAGTTGTGGATACGCAGTATTTT. Its translation: CASSEFSRGVVDTQYF. The rearrangement joins TRBV25-1 to TRBJ2-3; possible D gene TRBD1, 6 bases. The germline V gene has CDR1 MGHDK and CDR2 SYGVNS. V was trimmed by 1 base and J by 6 bases, leaving 17 bases between them. The CDR3 has 16 residues.

CDR3 loop: CASSPTSGGNTDTQYF. The CDR3 DNA reads as TGTGCCAGCAGCCCTACTAGCGGGGGGAACACAGATACGCAGTATTTT. The genes are TRBV11-2 and TRBJ2-3; 12 nucleotides line up with TRBD2. The CDR3 consists of 16 residues. The germline gives CDR1 SGHAT, CDR2 FQNNGV. The junction had 5 bases not matched to a gene; V was cut back by 5 bases and J by 2 bases.

The chain joins TRBV28 to TRBJ2-1; maybe TRBD1 (5 bases). The CDR3 consists of 17 residues. Trimming took off 7 bases at V and 6 bases at J, with 25 bases between the two ends. Germline V gene sequence: CDR1 MDHEN, CDR2 SYDVKM. CDR3 in DNA: TGTGCCAGCAAGGGGCAGTTACCAACCCCTTACGTCAATGAGCAGTTCTTC. Its translation is CASKGQLPTPYVNEQFF.

The chain employs TRBV18 and TRBJ2-1; possibly TRBD2 for D (6 bases). Trimming stripped 3 bases from V and 3 bases from J, with 18 bases between. The CDR3 length is 17 residues. The germline CDR1 and CDR2 sequences are KGHSH and LQKENI. The CDR3 DNA follows: TGTGCCAGCTCACCCCCGTCGGCGGGATACTTCTACAATGAGCAGTTCTTC. Translation gives CASSPPSAGYFYNEQFF.

V is TRBV19 and J is TRBJ2-7; D unclear. The CDR3 is 15 amino acids. Germline V CDR1 and CDR2: LNHDA, SQIVND (reference sequence). V dropped 2 bases and J dropped 0 bases, with 11 bases sitting between them. The CDR3 reads CASSISRGFSYEQYF. The CDR3 bases are TGTGCCAGTAGTATATCTCGCGGATTCTCCTACGAGCAGTACTTC.

J is TRBJ2-7 and V is TRBV5-1; tentative D call: TRBD2 (5 bases). Germline values: CDR1 SGHRS, CDR2 YFSETQ. The CDR3 runs to 16 residues. Between the trimmed V and J ends, which lost 2 bases and 5 bases, there was a span of 20 bases. The CDR3 loop reads CASSFPSSTRRNEQYF. CDR3 coding DNA: TGCGCCAGCAGCTTTCCAAGTTCCACCCGGAGGAACGAGCAGTACTTC. The whole variable domain, remainder taken from reference TRBV5-1 and TRBJ2-7, is KAGVTQTPRYLIKTRGQQVTLSCSPISGHRSVSWYQQTPGQGLQFLFEYFSETQRNKGNFPGRFSGRQFSNSRSEMNVSTLELGDSALYLCASSFPSSTRRNEQYFGPGTRLTVT.

The chain links TRBV2 to TRBJ2-1, with 7 bases aligning to TRBD2. The V and J ends lost 6 bases and 3 bases, in that order; junction bases with no gene match: 8. Germline CDR1 SNHLY, CDR2 FYNNEI. This CDR3 is built from 15 residues. CDR3 loop: CASSREGPHYNEQFF. CDR3 coding DNA: TGTGCCAGCAGCAGGGAGGGGCCGCACTACAATGAGCAGTTCTTC. The full variable domain, completed using reference TRBV2 and TRBJ2-1, is EPEVTQTPSHQVTQMGQEVILRCVPISNHLYFYWYRQILGQKVEFLVSFYNNEISEKSEIFDDQFSVERPDGSNFTLKIRSTKLEDSAMYFCASSREGPHYNEQFFGPGTRLTVL.

CDR3 in amino acids: CASSERGGDRPHEQYF. DNA of the CDR3: TGTGCCAGCAGTGAGAGGGGGGGGGACAGGCCCCACGAGCAGTACTTC. J is TRBJ2-5 and V is TRBV2; tentative D call: TRBD1 (8 bases). The DNA end is a closer match to TRBJ2-7, so the J assignment may be wrong. The CDR3 spans 16 residues. Germline assignment: CDR1 SNHLY and CDR2 FYNNEI.

This chain links TRBV7-9 with TRBJ1-2; D unresolved. Trimming cost V 2 bases and J 0 bases, with 10 bases left between them. CDR1 and CDR2 from the germline V gene are SEHNR and FQNEAQ (reference sequence). CDR3 length: 15 residues. This chain's CDR3 is CASSLSGPANYGYTF. CDR3 bases: TGTGCCAGCAGCTTATCCGGGCCTGCTAACTATGGCTACACCTTC.

The chain links TRBV7-2 to TRBJ2-1; no clear D. This CDR3 spans 15 amino acids. Trimming stripped 5 bases from V and 1 base from J, with 12 bases between. Germline assignment: CDR1 SGHTA and CDR2 FQGNSA. CDR3 sequence reads: CASSALSWSYNEQFF. CDR3 coding DNA: TGTGCCAGCAGCGCCCTCAGTTGGTCCTACAATGAGCAGTTCTTC.

The CDR3 protein is CASTTNTLGPNEKLFF. As DNA, the CDR3 is TGCGCCAGCACCACGAACACACTAGGCCCAAATGAAAAACTGTTTTTT. V usage is TRBV5-1 and J usage is TRBJ1-4; no clear D. This CDR3 has 16 amino acids. The V and J ends lost 6 bases and 5 bases respectively, with 20 bases between them. From germline, CDR1 is SGHRS and CDR2 YFSETQ.